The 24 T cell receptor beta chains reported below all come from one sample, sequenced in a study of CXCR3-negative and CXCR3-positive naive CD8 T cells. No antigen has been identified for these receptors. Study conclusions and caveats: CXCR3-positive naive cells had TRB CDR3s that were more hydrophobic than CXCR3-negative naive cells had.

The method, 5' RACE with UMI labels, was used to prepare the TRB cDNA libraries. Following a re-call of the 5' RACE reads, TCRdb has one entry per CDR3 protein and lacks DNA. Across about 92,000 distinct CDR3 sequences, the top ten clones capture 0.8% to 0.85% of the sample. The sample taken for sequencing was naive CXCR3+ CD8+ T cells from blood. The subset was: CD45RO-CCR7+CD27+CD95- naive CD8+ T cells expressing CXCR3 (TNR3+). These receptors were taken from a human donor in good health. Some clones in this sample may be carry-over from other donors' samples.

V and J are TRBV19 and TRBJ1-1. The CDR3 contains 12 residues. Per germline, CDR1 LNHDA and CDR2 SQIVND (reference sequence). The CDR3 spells CASSIGNTEAFF.

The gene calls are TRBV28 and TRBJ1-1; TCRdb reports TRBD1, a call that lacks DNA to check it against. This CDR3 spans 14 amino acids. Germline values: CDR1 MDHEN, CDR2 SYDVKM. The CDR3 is CASSTPTGHPRFFF.

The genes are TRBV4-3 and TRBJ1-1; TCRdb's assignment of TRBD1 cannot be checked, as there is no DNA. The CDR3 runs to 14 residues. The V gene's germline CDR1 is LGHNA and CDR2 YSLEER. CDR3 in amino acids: CASSQDSSTGIAFF.

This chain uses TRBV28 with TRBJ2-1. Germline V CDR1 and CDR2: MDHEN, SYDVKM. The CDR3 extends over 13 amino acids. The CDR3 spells CASSRASYNEQFF.

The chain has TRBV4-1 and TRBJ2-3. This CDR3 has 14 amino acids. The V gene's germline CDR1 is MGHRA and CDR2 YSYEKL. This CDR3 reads CASSQDDPTDTQYF.

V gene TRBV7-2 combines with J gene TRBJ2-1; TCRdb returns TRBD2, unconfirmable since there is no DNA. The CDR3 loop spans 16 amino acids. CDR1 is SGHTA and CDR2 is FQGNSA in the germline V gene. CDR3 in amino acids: CASSLEPGLANNEQFF.

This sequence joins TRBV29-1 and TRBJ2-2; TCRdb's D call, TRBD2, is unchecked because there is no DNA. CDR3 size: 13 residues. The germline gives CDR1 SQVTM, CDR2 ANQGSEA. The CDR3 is CSVDGGVTGELFF.

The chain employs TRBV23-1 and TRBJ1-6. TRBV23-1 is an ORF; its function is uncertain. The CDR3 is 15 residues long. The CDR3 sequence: CAPGLGTLGNSPLHF.

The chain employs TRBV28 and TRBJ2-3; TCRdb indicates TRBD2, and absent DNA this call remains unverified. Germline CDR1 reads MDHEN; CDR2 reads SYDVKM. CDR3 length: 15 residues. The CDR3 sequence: CAASPGREGTDTQYF.

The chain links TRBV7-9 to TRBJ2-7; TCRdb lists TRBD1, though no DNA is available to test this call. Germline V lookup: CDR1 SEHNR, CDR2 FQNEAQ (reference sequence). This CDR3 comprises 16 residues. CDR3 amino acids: CASSGVRDRGFYEQYF.

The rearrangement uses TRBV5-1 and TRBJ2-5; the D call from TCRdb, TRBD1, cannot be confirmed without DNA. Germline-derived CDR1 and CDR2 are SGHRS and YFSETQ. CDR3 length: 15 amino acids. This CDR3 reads CASSFWDNNLETQYF.

The CDR3 reads CASKPGHTRTGELFF. The chain joins TRBV28 to TRBJ2-2; the D call of TRBD1 rests on TCRdb alone, since no DNA is present to check it. The CDR3 has 15 amino acids. The V gene's germline CDR1 is MDHEN and CDR2 SYDVKM.

Here the CDR3 reads CASSGGGEQYF. The chain uses TRBV6-4 and TRBJ2-7; checking the TCRdb D call of TRBD1 is not possible without DNA. The CDR3 has 11 amino acids. Germline loops: CDR1 MRHNA, CDR2 SNTAGT.

The CDR3 protein is CASSVGSSYEQYF. The chain carries TRBV7-8 and TRBJ2-7. The V gene's germline CDR1 is SGHVS and CDR2 FQNEAQ. The CDR3 consists of 13 residues.

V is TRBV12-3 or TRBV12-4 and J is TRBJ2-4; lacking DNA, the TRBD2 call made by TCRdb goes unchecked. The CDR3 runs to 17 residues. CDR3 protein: CASSFLGTSLGESIQYF.

The CDR3 sequence: CASSGGPGTDTQYF. This chain uses TRBV13 with TRBJ2-3; lacking DNA, the TRBD2 call made by TCRdb goes unchecked. Germline CDR1 reads PRHDT; CDR2 reads FYEKMQ (reference sequence). The CDR3 is 14 residues long.

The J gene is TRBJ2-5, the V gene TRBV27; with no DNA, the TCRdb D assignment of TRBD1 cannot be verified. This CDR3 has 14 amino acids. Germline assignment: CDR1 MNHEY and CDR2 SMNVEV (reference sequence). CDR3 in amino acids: CASSPRDRVETQYF.

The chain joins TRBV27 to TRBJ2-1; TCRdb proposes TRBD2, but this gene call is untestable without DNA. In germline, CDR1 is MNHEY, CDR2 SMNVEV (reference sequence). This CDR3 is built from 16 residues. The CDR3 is CASSPSASGGEDEQFF.

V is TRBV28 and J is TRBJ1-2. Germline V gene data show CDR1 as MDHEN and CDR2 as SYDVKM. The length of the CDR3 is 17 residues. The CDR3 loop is CASSLYPSGVMSYGYTF.

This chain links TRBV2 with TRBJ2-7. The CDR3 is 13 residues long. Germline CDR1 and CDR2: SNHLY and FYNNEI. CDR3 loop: CASSPRFSYEQYF.

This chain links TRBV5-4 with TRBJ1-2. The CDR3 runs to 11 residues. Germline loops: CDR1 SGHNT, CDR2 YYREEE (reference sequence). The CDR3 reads CASSSSISYTF.

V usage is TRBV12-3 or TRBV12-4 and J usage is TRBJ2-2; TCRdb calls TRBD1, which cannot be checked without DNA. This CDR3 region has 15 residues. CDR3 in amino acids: CASTQLAGARWELFF.

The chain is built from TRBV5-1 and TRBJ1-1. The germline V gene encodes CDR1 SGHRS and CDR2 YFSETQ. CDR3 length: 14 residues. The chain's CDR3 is CASSLGPRSTEAFF.

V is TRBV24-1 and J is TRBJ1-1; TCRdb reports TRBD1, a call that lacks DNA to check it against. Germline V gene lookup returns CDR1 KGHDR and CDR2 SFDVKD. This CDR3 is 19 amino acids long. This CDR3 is CATSDRTGLLTAVNTEAFF.